This is a list of T cell receptor beta chains from one sample in a study of relationships among human T cell subsets. Via MiXCR, TCRdb re-called the multiplex PCR reads, giving one row per CDR3 protein. The sample records about 15,000 distinct CDR3 sequences, around 62% being singletons. The sequenced sample was total T cells sorted from blood. These receptors all stem from a man in his forties in good health. Each CDR3 is given with its conserved first and last residue. Each record gives: D gene, clone size, CDR3 length, J gene, V gene, CDR3 protein, CDR3 DNA. The D gene is left open where the match is weak. The size of a clone is reported for some rows only, either as once, few or many, or as a class for expanded clones.

d_call: -
clone_size: once
cdr3_length: 13
j_call: TRBJ2-2
v_call: TRBV5-5
cdr3_aa: CASSFGQTGELFF
cdr3_nt: TGTGCCAGCAGCTTCGGACAGACCGGGGAGCTGTTTTTT

d_call: -
clone_size: -
cdr3_length: 12
j_call: TRBJ2-7
v_call: TRBV11-2
cdr3_aa: CASSPQGHEQYF
cdr3_nt: TGTGCCAGCAGCCCACAGGGTCACGAGCAGTACTTC

d_call: -
clone_size: -
cdr3_length: 14
j_call: TRBJ2-7
v_call: TRBV7-9
cdr3_aa: CASSLSGLAREQYF
cdr3_nt: TGTGCCAGCAGCTTAAGCGGGCTAGCGAGGGAGCAGTACTTC

d_call: -
clone_size: once
cdr3_length: 14
j_call: TRBJ1-3
v_call: TRBV11-2
cdr3_aa: CASSLVGHSNTIYF
cdr3_nt: TGTGCCAGCAGCTTAGTCGGACATTCGAACACCATATATTTT

d_call: -
clone_size: -
cdr3_length: 16
j_call: TRBJ2-1
v_call: TRBV7-9
cdr3_aa: CASSRSLGSSYNEQFF
cdr3_nt: TGTGCCAGCAGTCGTAGCCTAGGGAGCTCCTACAATGAGCAGTTCTTC

d_call: -
clone_size: -
cdr3_length: 14
j_call: TRBJ1-1
v_call: TRBV5-4
cdr3_aa: CASSTATGNTEAFF
cdr3_nt: TGTGCCAGCAGCACAGCTACAGGCAACACTGAAGCTTTCTTT

d_call: -
clone_size: -
cdr3_length: 15
j_call: TRBJ2-5
v_call: TRBV6-4
cdr3_aa: CASSAELAGPETQYF
cdr3_nt: TGTGCCAGCAGTGCCGAACTAGCAGGTCCGGAGACCCAGTACTTC

d_call: -
clone_size: -
cdr3_length: 14
j_call: TRBJ2-7
v_call: TRBV6-5
cdr3_aa: CASSYGSGRDEQYF
cdr3_nt: TGTGCCAGCAGTTACGGTAGCGGTCGAGACGAGCAGTACTTC

d_call: -
clone_size: -
cdr3_length: 14
j_call: TRBJ1-6
v_call: TRBV30
cdr3_aa: CAWSVRRGWSPLHF
cdr3_nt: TGTGCCTGGAGTGTACGTAGAGGATGGTCACCCCTCCACTTT

d_call: -
clone_size: -
cdr3_length: 12
j_call: TRBJ2-1
v_call: TRBV28
cdr3_aa: CAIYSFGTEQFF
cdr3_nt: TGTGCCATCTATTCATTCGGGACAGAGCAGTTCTTC

d_call: -
clone_size: -
cdr3_length: 15
j_call: TRBJ2-7
v_call: TRBV20-1
cdr3_aa: CSASQMTVSSYEQYF
cdr3_nt: TGCAGTGCTAGCCAGATGACAGTGTCATCCTACGAGCAGTACTTC

d_call: TRBD1
clone_size: few
cdr3_length: 15
j_call: TRBJ2-1
v_call: TRBV6-6
cdr3_aa: CASTSPDRGNNEQFF
cdr3_nt: TGTGCCAGCACCTCTCCAGACAGGGGGAATAATGAGCAGTTCTTC

d_call: -
clone_size: -
cdr3_length: 14
j_call: TRBJ1-1
v_call: TRBV4-1
cdr3_aa: CASSQGKGHTEAFF
cdr3_nt: TGCGCCAGCAGCCAAGGTAAAGGGCACACTGAAGCTTTCTTT

d_call: -
clone_size: -
cdr3_length: 15
j_call: TRBJ2-7
v_call: TRBV29-1
cdr3_aa: CSVEKSRAGAYEQYF
cdr3_nt: TGCAGCGTTGAAAAGTCACGGGCAGGGGCCTACGAGCAGTACTTC

d_call: -
clone_size: -
cdr3_length: 14
j_call: TRBJ2-5
v_call: TRBV11-1
cdr3_aa: CASSLGGAGETQYF
cdr3_nt: TGTGCCAGCAGCTTAGGAGGCGCTGGAGAGACCCAGTACTTC

d_call: TRBD1
clone_size: -
cdr3_length: 13
j_call: TRBJ2-3
v_call: TRBV11-2
cdr3_aa: CASSRQGTDTQYF
cdr3_nt: TGTGCCAGCAGCAGACAGGGGACCGATACGCAGTATTTT

d_call: -
clone_size: few
cdr3_length: 13
j_call: TRBJ2-7
v_call: TRBV12-3/TRBV12-4
cdr3_aa: CASSFRERYEQYF
cdr3_nt: TGTGCCAGCAGTTTCCGGGAACGCTACGAGCAGTACTTC

d_call: -
clone_size: -
cdr3_length: 15
j_call: TRBJ2-3
v_call: TRBV30
cdr3_aa: CAWMSEGWYTDTQYF
cdr3_nt: TGTGCCTGGATGTCCGAGGGGTGGTACACAGATACGCAGTATTTT

d_call: -
clone_size: -
cdr3_length: 13
j_call: TRBJ1-2
v_call: TRBV7-8
cdr3_aa: CASSLTLRGGYTF
cdr3_nt: TGTGCCAGCAGCTTGACCCTCAGGGGCGGCTACACCTTC

d_call: TRBD1
clone_size: -
cdr3_length: 16
j_call: TRBJ1-4
v_call: TRBV10-3
cdr3_aa: CAISDDRDRVREKLFF
cdr3_nt: TGTGCCATCAGTGACGACCGGGACAGGGTGCGGGAAAAACTGTTTTTT

d_call: -
clone_size: -
cdr3_length: 14
j_call: TRBJ2-1
v_call: TRBV11-2
cdr3_aa: CASSLLGRGDEQFF
cdr3_nt: TGTGCCAGCAGCTTGTTGGGGCGGGGCGATGAGCAGTTCTTC

d_call: -
clone_size: -
cdr3_length: 15
j_call: TRBJ2-3
v_call: TRBV11-2
cdr3_aa: CASSYRQMGGDTQYF
cdr3_nt: TGTGCCAGCAGCTATCGACAGATGGGTGGTGATACGCAGTATTTT

d_call: TRBD2
clone_size: -
cdr3_length: 15
j_call: TRBJ2-3
v_call: TRBV7-9
cdr3_aa: CASSVTSGTIDTQYF
cdr3_nt: TGTGCCAGCAGCGTGACTAGCGGGACAATAGATACGCAGTATTTT

d_call: -
clone_size: -
cdr3_length: 16
j_call: TRBJ1-5
v_call: TRBV28
cdr3_aa: CASSTAALGGNQPQHF
cdr3_nt: TGTGCCAGCAGTACAGCGGCTCTGGGGGGCAATCAGCCCCAGCATTTT

d_call: -
clone_size: -
cdr3_length: 15
j_call: TRBJ2-5
v_call: TRBV2
cdr3_aa: CASSEVLTLRETQYF
cdr3_nt: TGTGCCAGCAGTGAGGTTCTAACATTGCGAGAGACCCAGTACTTC

d_call: TRBD1
clone_size: -
cdr3_length: 13
j_call: TRBJ2-6
v_call: TRBV19
cdr3_aa: CATRGPGANVLTF
cdr3_nt: TGTGCCACCAGGGGGCCTGGGGCCAACGTCCTGACTTTC

d_call: -
clone_size: -
cdr3_length: 14
j_call: TRBJ1-2
v_call: TRBV7-9
cdr3_aa: CASSSPWEDYGYTF
cdr3_nt: TGTGCCAGCAGCTCCCCATGGGAGGACTATGGCTACACCTTC

d_call: -
clone_size: medium-sized
cdr3_length: 15
j_call: TRBJ2-4
v_call: TRBV11-2
cdr3_aa: CASSLEPLAKNIQYF
cdr3_nt: TGTGCCAGCAGCTTGGAGCCTCTAGCCAAAAACATTCAGTACTTC

d_call: -
clone_size: -
cdr3_length: 16
j_call: TRBJ2-1
v_call: TRBV20-1
cdr3_aa: CSAREYSPPDPMEQFF
cdr3_nt: TGCAGTGCTAGAGAATATTCTCCCCCTGATCCTATGGAGCAGTTCTTC

d_call: TRBD1
clone_size: -
cdr3_length: 14
j_call: TRBJ2-7
v_call: TRBV19
cdr3_aa: CASSTWDSSYEQYF
cdr3_nt: TGTGCCAGTAGTACTTGGGACAGCTCCTACGAGCAGTACTTC

d_call: TRBD1
clone_size: -
cdr3_length: 15
j_call: TRBJ2-7
v_call: TRBV28
cdr3_aa: CASRRTGTVSYEQYF
cdr3_nt: TGTGCCAGCAGACGAACCGGGACAGTATCCTACGAGCAGTACTTC

d_call: TRBD2
clone_size: -
cdr3_length: 15
j_call: TRBJ2-5
v_call: TRBV24-1
cdr3_aa: CATGGTSGTQETQYF
cdr3_nt: TGTGCCACCGGCGGGACTAGCGGGACCCAAGAGACCCAGTACTTC

d_call: TRBD2
clone_size: -
cdr3_length: 15
j_call: TRBJ2-5
v_call: TRBV11-2
cdr3_aa: CASATGAGGGETQYF
cdr3_nt: TGTGCCAGCGCAACGGGAGCGGGAGGGGGAGAGACCCAGTACTTC

d_call: TRBD1
clone_size: once
cdr3_length: 14
j_call: TRBJ2-3
v_call: TRBV10-1
cdr3_aa: CASSRDRKTDTQYF
cdr3_nt: TGCGCCAGCAGCCGGGACAGGAAGACAGATACGCAGTATTTT

d_call: -
clone_size: -
cdr3_length: 15
j_call: TRBJ2-5
v_call: TRBV11-2
cdr3_aa: CASSLAQGTQETQYF
cdr3_nt: TGTGCCAGCAGCTTAGCCCAGGGGACCCAAGAGACCCAGTACTTC

d_call: -
clone_size: -
cdr3_length: 15
j_call: TRBJ2-2
v_call: TRBV20-1
cdr3_aa: CSARAHRVGPGELFF
cdr3_nt: TGCAGTGCTAGGGCCCACAGGGTGGGTCCCGGGGAGCTGTTTTTT

d_call: -
clone_size: -
cdr3_length: 15
j_call: TRBJ2-5
v_call: TRBV5-1
cdr3_aa: CASSRSGTRGETQYF
cdr3_nt: TGCGCCAGCAGCAGGTCCGGGACCAGGGGAGAGACCCAGTACTTC

d_call: -
clone_size: -
cdr3_length: 13
j_call: TRBJ2-3
v_call: TRBV7-9
cdr3_aa: CASSLAWTDTQYF
cdr3_nt: TGTGCCAGCAGCTTAGCTTGGACAGATACGCAGTATTTT

d_call: TRBD1
clone_size: -
cdr3_length: 15
j_call: TRBJ2-1
v_call: TRBV7-9
cdr3_aa: CASSPGQGGNNEQFF
cdr3_nt: TGTGCCAGCAGCCCGGGACAGGGTGGAAACAATGAGCAGTTCTTC

d_call: TRBD2
clone_size: few
cdr3_length: 13
j_call: TRBJ2-7
v_call: TRBV12-3/TRBV12-4
cdr3_aa: CASSLSGSGEQYF
cdr3_nt: TGTGCCAGCAGTTTGAGCGGGAGTGGCGAGCAGTACTTC

d_call: -
clone_size: -
cdr3_length: 17
j_call: TRBJ2-1
v_call: TRBV12-3/TRBV12-4
cdr3_aa: CASRPSGWGTKDNEQFF
cdr3_nt: TGTGCCAGCAGGCCCTCTGGATGGGGGACGAAGGACAATGAGCAGTTCTTC

d_call: TRBD2
clone_size: once
cdr3_length: 15
j_call: TRBJ2-1
v_call: TRBV5-4
cdr3_aa: CATHAGTNPANEQFF
cdr3_nt: TGTGCCACCCATGCCGGGACTAACCCCGCCAATGAGCAGTTCTTC

d_call: TRBD1
clone_size: -
cdr3_length: 14
j_call: TRBJ2-5
v_call: TRBV11-2
cdr3_aa: CASSQGTGQETQYF
cdr3_nt: TGTGCCAGCAGCCAAGGGACAGGTCAAGAGACCCAGTACTTC

d_call: TRBD2
clone_size: -
cdr3_length: 21
j_call: TRBJ2-3
v_call: TRBV7-3
cdr3_aa: CASSPNLLAGGPGFGTDTQYF
cdr3_nt: TGTGCCAGCAGCCCAAATCTCCTTGCGGGAGGGCCGGGATTTGGCACAGATACGCAGTATTTT

d_call: -
clone_size: -
cdr3_length: 15
j_call: TRBJ2-3
v_call: TRBV20-1
cdr3_aa: CSAPSGLAPTDTQYF
cdr3_nt: TGCAGTGCCCCCTCCGGACTTGCCCCCACAGATACGCAGTATTTT

d_call: -
clone_size: -
cdr3_length: 14
j_call: TRBJ1-4
v_call: TRBV5-1
cdr3_aa: CASSLGLDNEKLFF
cdr3_nt: TGCGCCAGCAGCTTGGGTCTCGATAATGAAAAACTGTTTTTT

d_call: -
clone_size: -
cdr3_length: 14
j_call: TRBJ1-1
v_call: TRBV20-1
cdr3_aa: CSVHIGGVNTEAFF
cdr3_nt: TGCAGTGTCCACATCGGGGGAGTGAACACTGAAGCTTTCTTT

d_call: -
clone_size: -
cdr3_length: 11
j_call: TRBJ1-1
v_call: TRBV11-2
cdr3_aa: CASSASAEAFF
cdr3_nt: TGTGCCAGCAGCGCCTCAGCTGAAGCTTTCTTT

d_call: -
clone_size: -
cdr3_length: 15
j_call: TRBJ2-5
v_call: TRBV27
cdr3_aa: CASSLYSGAGETQYF
cdr3_nt: TGTGCCAGCAGTTTATATTCCGGGGCTGGGGAGACCCAGTACTTC

d_call: -
clone_size: -
cdr3_length: 17
j_call: TRBJ1-6
v_call: TRBV28
cdr3_aa: CASRKRPRLADNSPLHF
cdr3_nt: TGTGCCAGCAGAAAGAGACCCAGGCTCGCGGATAATTCACCCCTCCACTTT

d_call: TRBD2
clone_size: -
cdr3_length: 16
j_call: TRBJ2-7
v_call: TRBV4-2
cdr3_aa: CASSQDWPSGSSEQYF
cdr3_nt: TGTGCCAGCAGCCAAGATTGGCCTAGCGGGAGTAGCGAGCAGTACTTC